The rows below give T cell receptor beta chains drawn from one sample of a study of naive and memory T cell subsets. A single record per CDR3 protein comes from TCRdb applying MiXCR to the UMI-ligation and nested PCR reads. The table includes 120,000 to 150,000 distinct CDR3 sequences, approximately 21% detected once. Sequencing input: naive CD8+ T cells from blood. The receptors shown here come from a human donor in good health. Both conserved end residues are part of each CDR3. The D gene is left open where the match is weak. Clone size is stated in some rows and not others, as once, few, many or a class when expanded.

v_call: TRBV4-3; d_call: NA; j_call: TRBJ2-1; clone_size: few; cdr3_aa: CASSYREGHNEQFF; cdr3_nt: TGCGCCAGCAGCTATCGCGAGGGCCACAATGAGCAGTTCTTC
v_call: TRBV20-1; d_call: TRBD2; j_call: TRBJ2-1; clone_size: NA; cdr3_aa: CSARGSGRWGVYNEQFF; cdr3_nt: TGCAGTGCTAGAGGTAGCGGGAGGTGGGGAGTTTACAATGAGCAGTTCTTC
v_call: TRBV29-1; d_call: NA; j_call: TRBJ2-5; clone_size: NA; cdr3_aa: CSVELDYEETQYF; cdr3_nt: TGCAGCGTTGAACTAGATTACGAAGAGACCCAGTACTTC
v_call: TRBV29-1; d_call: NA; j_call: TRBJ2-7; clone_size: NA; cdr3_aa: CSVEDYSGVSYEQYF; cdr3_nt: TGCAGCGTTGAAGATTATTCAGGTGTGTCATACGAGCAGTACTTC
v_call: TRBV27; d_call: TRBD1; j_call: TRBJ2-3; clone_size: NA; cdr3_aa: CASSLFMGQASDTQYF; cdr3_nt: TGTGCCAGCAGTTTATTTATGGGACAGGCCTCAGATACGCAGTATTTT
v_call: TRBV6-5; d_call: TRBD2; j_call: TRBJ2-3; clone_size: few; cdr3_aa: CASSHGLAEKTDTQYF; cdr3_nt: TGTGCCAGCAGCCATGGACTAGCGGAGAAAACAGATACGCAGTATTTT
v_call: TRBV27; d_call: NA; j_call: TRBJ2-7; clone_size: few; cdr3_aa: CASKTQGYEQYF; cdr3_nt: TGTGCCAGCAAAACACAGGGATACGAGCAGTACTTC
v_call: TRBV9; d_call: TRBD1; j_call: TRBJ1-2; clone_size: NA; cdr3_aa: CASSANRGLDYTF; cdr3_nt: TGTGCCAGCAGTGCAAACAGGGGACTAGACTACACCTTC
v_call: TRBV28; d_call: NA; j_call: TRBJ1-4; clone_size: few; cdr3_aa: CASSLVDRINEKLFF; cdr3_nt: TGTGCCAGCAGTTTAGTCGACAGGATAAATGAAAAACTGTTTTTT
v_call: TRBV4-1; d_call: NA; j_call: TRBJ1-5; clone_size: NA; cdr3_aa: CASSQADYQPQHF; cdr3_nt: TGCGCCAGCAGCCAAGCTGACTATCAGCCCCAGCATTTT
v_call: TRBV5-4; d_call: NA; j_call: TRBJ1-1; clone_size: few; cdr3_aa: CASSLGAPFDTFF; cdr3_nt: TGTGCCAGCAGCTTGGGGGCGCCTTTCGATACTTTCTTT
v_call: TRBV7-9; d_call: NA; j_call: TRBJ2-7; clone_size: NA; cdr3_aa: CASSGISYEQYF; cdr3_nt: TGTGCCAGCAGCGGAATCTCCTACGAGCAGTACTTC
v_call: TRBV7-2; d_call: TRBD2; j_call: TRBJ2-1; clone_size: NA; cdr3_aa: CASSIASGLYNGQFF; cdr3_nt: TGTGCCAGCAGCATCGCTAGCGGGCTCTACAATGGGCAGTTCTTC
v_call: TRBV28; d_call: NA; j_call: TRBJ1-1; clone_size: many; cdr3_aa: CASTWLMNTEAFF; cdr3_nt: TGTGCCAGCACGTGGTTAATGAACACTGAAGCTTTCTTT
v_call: TRBV7-9; d_call: TRBD2; j_call: TRBJ2-7; clone_size: NA; cdr3_aa: CASSLLRLSSGLAEYEQYF; cdr3_nt: TGTGCCAGCAGCTTACTTCGCCTTTCCTCGGGACTAGCGGAGTACGAGCAGTACTTC
v_call: TRBV20-1; d_call: TRBD1; j_call: TRBJ1-1; clone_size: NA; cdr3_aa: CSAWDSEAFF; cdr3_nt: TGCAGTGCTTGGGACAGTGAAGCTTTCTTT
v_call: TRBV13; d_call: TRBD2; j_call: TRBJ2-1; clone_size: few; cdr3_aa: CASSSRLAGGYNEQFF; cdr3_nt: TGTGCCAGCAGCTCCCGACTAGCGGGAGGGTACAATGAGCAGTTCTTC
v_call: TRBV28; d_call: TRBD2; j_call: TRBJ2-7; clone_size: few; cdr3_aa: CASSSRKTSGMFEQYF; cdr3_nt: TGTGCCAGCAGTTCCAGAAAGACTAGCGGGATGTTCGAGCAGTACTTC
v_call: TRBV11-2; d_call: TRBD1; j_call: TRBJ2-7; clone_size: NA; cdr3_aa: CASSTITGQGYEQYF; cdr3_nt: TGTGCCAGCAGCACCATAACGGGACAGGGGTACGAGCAGTACTTC
v_call: TRBV27; d_call: NA; j_call: TRBJ1-2; clone_size: NA; cdr3_aa: CASLDGGRGYTF; cdr3_nt: TGTGCCAGCCTGGATGGGGGGCGAGGCTACACCTTC
v_call: TRBV7-6; d_call: NA; j_call: TRBJ2-7; clone_size: few; cdr3_aa: CASSSGWETTVSDEQYF; cdr3_nt: TGTGCCAGCAGCAGCGGGTGGGAGACTACTGTGTCTGACGAGCAGTACTTC
v_call: TRBV13; d_call: NA; j_call: TRBJ2-1; clone_size: NA; cdr3_aa: CASSLRAAPFDEQFF; cdr3_nt: TGTGCCAGCAGCTTAAGGGCGGCCCCTTTTGATGAGCAGTTCTTC
v_call: TRBV6-1; d_call: NA; j_call: TRBJ1-4; clone_size: few; cdr3_aa: CASSEPAGRNEKLFF; cdr3_nt: TGTGCCAGCAGTGAGCCGGCAGGGAGGAATGAAAAACTGTTTTTT
v_call: TRBV4-1; d_call: NA; j_call: TRBJ2-7; clone_size: NA; cdr3_aa: CASSQGGSRGQYF; cdr3_nt: TGCGCCAGCAGCCAAGGGGGCTCCCGGGGGCAGTACTTC
v_call: TRBV7-9; d_call: TRBD1; j_call: TRBJ1-5; clone_size: NA; cdr3_aa: CASSSTGSNQPQHF; cdr3_nt: TGTGCCAGCAGCTCGACAGGGTCAAATCAGCCCCAGCATTTT
v_call: TRBV7-9; d_call: TRBD1; j_call: TRBJ2-3; clone_size: NA; cdr3_aa: CASSSGQGGTDTQYF; cdr3_nt: TGTGCCAGCAGCTCGGGACAGGGCGGCACAGATACGCAGTATTTT
v_call: TRBV6-5; d_call: NA; j_call: TRBJ2-5; clone_size: NA; cdr3_aa: CASSYSWQGQETQYF; cdr3_nt: TGTGCCAGCAGTTACTCGTGGCAGGGGCAAGAGACCCAGTACTTC
v_call: TRBV7-8; d_call: NA; j_call: TRBJ1-3; clone_size: few; cdr3_aa: CASSLSPPGNTIYF; cdr3_nt: TGTGCCAGCAGCTTATCGCCGCCTGGAAACACCATATATTTT
v_call: TRBV28; d_call: NA; j_call: TRBJ2-3; clone_size: few; cdr3_aa: CASSSDRRTDTQYF; cdr3_nt: TGTGCCAGCAGTTCGGACAGACGCACAGATACGCAGTATTTT
v_call: TRBV12-3/TRBV12-4; d_call: NA; j_call: TRBJ2-7; clone_size: NA; cdr3_aa: CASSYDGPDSYTLYEQYF; cdr3_nt: TGTGCCAGCAGCTACGATGGGCCGGACAGCTACACCTTGTACGAGCAGTACTTC
v_call: TRBV6-2/TRBV6-3; d_call: NA; j_call: TRBJ1-5; clone_size: NA; cdr3_aa: CASSLQGYNQPQHF; cdr3_nt: TGTGCCAGCAGTCTTCAGGGGTACAATCAGCCCCAGCATTTT
v_call: TRBV6-6; d_call: NA; j_call: TRBJ1-1; clone_size: few; cdr3_aa: CASSDHLNTEAFF; cdr3_nt: TGTGCCAGCAGCGATCACTTGAACACTGAAGCTTTCTTT
v_call: TRBV20-1; d_call: NA; j_call: TRBJ2-7; clone_size: NA; cdr3_aa: CSARPLDVYEQYF; cdr3_nt: TGCAGTGCTAGACCACTAGATGTTTACGAGCAGTACTTC
v_call: TRBV7-9; d_call: NA; j_call: TRBJ2-1; clone_size: many; cdr3_aa: CASSLTLTGKISEQFF; cdr3_nt: TGTGCCAGCAGCTTAACCTTAACAGGGAAAATTAGTGAGCAGTTCTTC
v_call: TRBV6-5; d_call: TRBD1; j_call: TRBJ2-7; clone_size: NA; cdr3_aa: CASSYLWTGTYEQYF; cdr3_nt: TGTGCCAGCAGTTATCTCTGGACAGGCACCTACGAGCAGTACTTC
v_call: TRBV29-1; d_call: NA; j_call: TRBJ2-1; clone_size: NA; cdr3_aa: CSVASGSNEQFF; cdr3_nt: TGCAGCGTTGCTTCAGGGAGCAATGAGCAGTTCTTC
v_call: TRBV11-2; d_call: TRBD1; j_call: TRBJ1-1; clone_size: NA; cdr3_aa: CASSSPPDREVGMNTEAFF; cdr3_nt: TGTGCCAGCAGCTCGCCACCTGACAGGGAGGTGGGGATGAACACTGAAGCTTTCTTT
v_call: TRBV20-1; d_call: NA; j_call: TRBJ2-1; clone_size: NA; cdr3_aa: CSARDGEGSGYYNEQFF; cdr3_nt: TGCAGTGCTAGAGATGGTGAGGGGTCGGGCTACTACAATGAGCAGTTCTTC
v_call: TRBV7-8; d_call: TRBD2; j_call: TRBJ2-3; clone_size: NA; cdr3_aa: CASSLRAASGFPDTQYF; cdr3_nt: TGTGCCAGCAGTCTTAGGGCGGCTAGCGGGTTCCCAGATACGCAGTATTTT
v_call: TRBV5-6; d_call: NA; j_call: TRBJ2-5; clone_size: NA; cdr3_aa: CASSLNGAEETQYF; cdr3_nt: TGTGCCAGCAGCTTGAACGGGGCCGAAGAGACCCAGTACTTC
v_call: TRBV5-8; d_call: TRBD1; j_call: TRBJ1-5; clone_size: few; cdr3_aa: CASSVGQGAQPQHF; cdr3_nt: TGTGCCAGCAGCGTAGGACAGGGGGCGCAGCCCCAGCATTTT
v_call: TRBV25-1; d_call: NA; j_call: TRBJ2-6; clone_size: NA; cdr3_aa: CASGNSGANVLTF; cdr3_nt: TGTGCCAGCGGGAACTCTGGGGCCAACGTCCTGACTTTC
v_call: TRBV29-1; d_call: NA; j_call: TRBJ2-3; clone_size: many; cdr3_aa: CSVEGGTGTDTQYF; cdr3_nt: TGCAGCGTTGAAGGGGGAACTGGCACAGATACGCAGTATTTT
v_call: TRBV3-1; d_call: NA; j_call: TRBJ2-3; clone_size: few; cdr3_aa: CASSQLTGSPGADTQYF; cdr3_nt: TGTGCCAGCAGCCAACTTACGGGCTCCCCTGGGGCAGATACGCAGTATTTT
v_call: TRBV28; d_call: TRBD2; j_call: TRBJ2-3; clone_size: many; cdr3_aa: CASSSYDLAGETDTQYF; cdr3_nt: TGTGCCAGCAGCTCGTACGATCTAGCGGGAGAGACAGATACGCAGTATTTT
v_call: TRBV10-3; d_call: NA; j_call: TRBJ2-7; clone_size: few; cdr3_aa: CAISSPVSSGLYEQYF; cdr3_nt: TGTGCCATCAGTTCACCCGTCTCCAGCGGACTCTACGAGCAGTACTTC